This paragraph reports one TCR beta chain. This sample was taken from a study of shared clonotypes between healthy human individuals. The ends lost 4 bases at V and 4 bases at J; junction bases unmatched: 10. There are 17 residues in the CDR3. Germline loops: CDR1 SGHRS, CDR2 YFSETQ. Repertoires were generated with immunoSEQ multiplex PCR, while TCRdb's copy carries only in-frame clones and drops some. The sample carries 2 million to 2.5 million clones, just under 95% recorded once. This clonotype was sampled from a man aged 18 to 29 in good health. Some clones in this sample may be carry-over from other donors' samples. Sequences were obtained from naive CD4+ T cells from PBMCs. Subset noted: CD45RA+ positively selected. The V gene is TRBV5-1, the J gene TRBJ2-6; 8 bases match TRBD2. CDR3 coding DNA: TGCGCCAGCAGCATACTAGCGGCGAATTCGGGGGCCAACGTCCTGACTTTC. Translating gives CASSILAANSGANVLTF.